The T cell receptor beta chain under discussion was sequenced for a study of blood T cells in healthy people across ages. This clonotype was seen just once. Using a J-beta primer mix together with a sample-barcoded 5' primer, a second PCR was run for roughly 6 to 12 cycles. TCRdb recomputed calls from the 5' RACE reads with MiXCR, one row per CDR3 protein. This sample yields over 300,000 distinct CDR3 sequences, of which more than 45% are seen a single time; 45% to 65% belongs to the top ten. The study drew donors from healthy Caucasian individuals in Russia aged roughly 6 to 95. Per the germline V gene, CDR1 is MNHEY and CDR2 is SVGEGT. V was shortened by 0 bases and J by 5 bases, with 3 bases between the two germline ends. The CDR3 loop spans 12 amino acids.

Sequenced: blood. The clonotype was recovered from a man in his sixties in good health. The chain is built from TRBV6-2 or TRBV6-3 and TRBJ2-3; D ambiguous. This CDR3 reads CASSYSKDTQYF. DNA of the CDR3: TGTGCCAGCAGTTACTCGAAAGATACGCAGTATTTT.